Below, 21 T cell receptor beta chains from the same sample are listed, as sequenced in a study of chemoradiotherapy in HPV16-positive cancers. Assay: immunoSEQ multiplex PCR; the TCRdb copy retains only in-frame clones and omits some. The table includes some 21,000 clones, around 87% detected once. Source: blood, taken from a patient who underwent chemoradiotherapy. The receptors come from a human donor with HPV-associated anogenital cancer.

CDR3 amino acids: CASSYSMGSNEQFF. The CDR3, as DNA: TGTGCCAGCAGTTACTCGATGGGGTCCAATGAGCAGTTCTTC. The rearrangement uses TRBV6-8 and TRBJ2-1; D uncertain. V was clipped by 0 bases and J by 6 bases, with 9 bases between them. The CDR3 covers 14 residues. CDR1 is MNHGY and CDR2 is SAAAGT in the germline V gene.

This clone was seen only once. The CDR3 sequence: CASSVGTVSYEQYF. The CDR3 DNA sequence: TGTGCCAGCAGCGTTGGGACGGTAAGCTACGAGCAGTACTTC. The genes are TRBV9 and TRBJ2-7; either TRBD1 or TRBD2 may supply D (5 bases each). This CDR3 comprises 14 residues. Between the trimmed V and J ends, which lost 2 bases and 3 bases, there was a span of 12 bases. Germline-derived CDR1 and CDR2 are SGDLS and YYNGEE. Complete variable domain (other parts from reference TRBV9 and TRBJ2-7): DSGVTQTPKHLITATGQRVTLRCSPRSGDLSVYWYQQSLDQGLQFLIQYYNGEERAKGNILERFSAQQFPDLHSELNLSSLELGDSALYFCASSVGTVSYEQYFGPGTRLTVT.

This clone has just a few counts. The chain joins TRBV6-5 to TRBJ1-2; 7 bases fit TRBD1. Germline V gene lookup returns CDR1 MNHEY and CDR2 SVGAGI. The J segment lost 4 bases and the V segment lost 0 bases, leaving 5 bases of the junction unmatched. The CDR3 extends over 15 amino acids. The chain's CDR3 is CASSYSETGTYGYTF. In DNA form, the CDR3 reads TGTGCCAGCAGTTACTCGGAGACAGGGACCTATGGCTACACCTTC.

This rearrangement joins TRBV7-6 to TRBJ1-1, with D possibly TRBD1 on 6 matching bases. The CDR3 totals 15 residues. Germline CDR1 SGHVS, CDR2 FNYEAQ. V was shortened by 2 bases and J by 3 bases, with 13 bases between the two germline ends. Here the CDR3 reads CASSLMGEGDTEAFF. The DNA of the CDR3 is TGTGCCAGCAGCTTAATGGGGGAGGGGGACACTGAAGCTTTCTTT.

This clone was seen more than once but under ten times. The genes are TRBV5-4 and TRBJ2-7; no clear D gene. V was cut by 2 bases and J by 6 bases, with 6 bases left in between. Germline values: CDR1 SGHNT, CDR2 YYREEE (reference sequence). This CDR3 has 11 residues. CDR3 protein: CASSLSSEQYF. The CDR3, as DNA: TGTGCCAGCAGCTTAAGCTCCGAGCAGTACTTC. The whole variable domain, filled in from reference TRBV5-4 and TRBJ2-7, reads ETGVTQSPTHLIKTRGQQVTLRCSSQSGHNTVSWYQQALGQGPQFIFQYYREEENGRGNFPPRFSGLQFPNYSSELNVNALELDDSALYLCASSLSSEQYFGPGTRLTVT.

V gene TRBV18 combines with J gene TRBJ2-5; 8 positions agree with TRBD1. CDR3 size: 13 residues. Germline V gene lookup returns CDR1 KGHSH and CDR2 LQKENI. J lost 4 bases, V lost 4 bases, and 2 bases had no gene match. CDR3 DNA: TGTGCCAGCTCACGACAGGGGATAGAGACCCAGTACTTC. Amino acids: CASSRQGIETQYF. The full variable domain, rest sourced from reference TRBV18 and TRBJ2-5, is NAGVMQNPRHLVRRRGQEARLRCSPMKGHSHVYWYRQLPEEGLKFMVYLQKENIIDESGMPKERFSAEFPKEGPSILRIQQVVRGDSAAYFCASSRQGIETQYFGPGTRLLVL.

J is TRBJ2-7 and V is TRBV13, with 8 bases lining up with TRBD1. Germline V gene lookup returns CDR1 PRHDT and CDR2 FYEKMQ (reference sequence). There are 14 residues in the CDR3. With V trimmed by 2 bases and J by 4 bases, 4 bases remained unmatched. CDR3 in amino acids: CASSLLQGDYEQYF. CDR3 nucleotides: TGTGCCAGCAGCTTACTACAGGGGGATTACGAGCAGTACTTC.

The CDR3 spells CASSFREGFQETQYF. The CDR3 nucleotides are TGTGCCAGCAGCTTCCGAGAGGGGTTCCAAGAGACCCAGTACTTC. The rearrangement joins TRBV9 to TRBJ2-5, with D possibly being TRBD1 or TRBD2 (5 bases each). V lost 4 bases and J lost 1, with 14 bases in between. The CDR3 loop spans 15 amino acids. Germline loops: CDR1 SGDLS, CDR2 YYNGEE.

The chain links TRBV14 to TRBJ2-2; tentative D call: TRBD1 (6 bases). Trimming took 1 base from V and 4 from J, leaving 7 bases between them. CDR3 length: 14 amino acids. The V gene's germline CDR1 is SGHDN and CDR2 FVKESK. The CDR3 protein is CASSQVRGTGELFF. The CDR3 DNA sequence: TGTGCCAGCAGCCAAGTCAGGGGCACCGGGGAGCTGTTTTTT.

The chain links TRBV19 to TRBJ2-2, with unresolved D. The V end lost 8 bases, the J end lost 7 bases, and 8 bases lay between the germline ends. The CDR3 is made up of 11 amino acids. The germline gives CDR1 LNHDA, CDR2 SQIVND (reference sequence). CDR3 amino acids: CASFRFGELFF. The DNA of the CDR3 is TGTGCCAGTTTCCGCTTCGGGGAGCTGTTTTTT.

This clone showed up just once. The chain has TRBV7-9 and TRBJ1-1; D gene uncertain. The CDR3 is made up of 15 amino acids. Germline values: CDR1 SEHNR, CDR2 FQNEAQ (reference sequence). The V and J ends lost 5 bases and 0 bases respectively, with 13 bases between them. For the CDR3, the DNA is TGTGCCAGCAGCGCCCCGGACCGCATGAACACTGAAGCTTTCTTT. It codes for CASSAPDRMNTEAFF. Full variable domain (rest looked up from reference TRBV7-9 and TRBJ1-1): DTGVSQNPRHKITKRGQNVTFRCDPISEHNRLYWYRQTLGQGPEFLTYFQNEAQLEKSRLLSDRFSAERPKGSFSTLEIQRTEQGDSAMYLCASSAPDRMNTEAFFGQGTRLTVV.

V and J are TRBV27 and TRBJ2-5, with 8 bases aligning to TRBD1. Germline CDR1 and CDR2: MNHEY and SMNVEV (reference sequence). This CDR3 contains 13 residues. V was clipped by 6 bases and J by 5 bases; unmatched bases: 5. CDR3 amino acids: CASRKDRGETQYF. As DNA, the CDR3 is TGTGCCAGCAGAAAAGACAGGGGCGAGACCCAGTACTTC.

The chain combines TRBV7-3 with TRBJ1-1; a weak D match, TRBD1 (5 bases). V lost 1 base to trimming and J lost 4 bases, with 16 bases between them. This CDR3 is 16 amino acids long. CDR1 is SGHTA and CDR2 is FQGTGA in the germline V gene. The CDR3 here is CASSLKASRGGTEAFF. CDR3 bases: TGTGCCAGCAGCTTAAAGGCCAGTAGGGGTGGCACTGAAGCTTTCTTT.

The V and J genes are TRBV7-8 and TRBJ1-5, with 8 nucleotides matching TRBD1. The J segment lost 6 bases and the V segment lost 3 bases, leaving 10 bases of the junction unmatched. The CDR3 extends over 16 amino acids. Per germline, CDR1 SGHVS and CDR2 FQNEAQ. The CDR3 nucleotides read TGTGCCAGCAGCTTGCTGGGCAGGGGGCCGGGTCAGCCCCAGCATTTT. Its translation is CASSLLGRGPGQPQHF.

The chain carries TRBV19 and TRBJ1-1; 8 bases agree with TRBD1. The CDR3 is 17 residues long. Germline V gene sequence: CDR1 LNHDA, CDR2 SQIVND (reference sequence). Trimming removed 2 bases from V and 3 bases from J; junction bases left unmatched: 11. CDR3 residues: CASSIFKRQGHDTEAFF. As DNA, the CDR3 is TGTGCCAGTAGTATATTCAAACGACAGGGGCATGACACTGAAGCTTTCTTT.

This clone was recorded once. The genes are TRBV5-4 and TRBJ2-2; D may correspond to TRBD1 or TRBD2 (5 bases each). Germline V gene sequence: CDR1 SGHNT, CDR2 YYREEE (reference sequence). This CDR3 has 12 amino acids. V lost 1 base to trimming and J lost 10 bases, with 8 bases between them. This CDR3 reads CASSLQGVELFF. As DNA, the CDR3 is TGTGCCAGCAGCTTGCAGGGAGTGGAGCTGTTTTTT.

V is TRBV14 and J is TRBJ2-5, with a tentative D call TRBD2 (5 bases). The CDR3 spans 16 residues. Trimming shortened V by 1 base and J by 5 bases, and 17 bases separated the two germline ends. The germline V gene encodes CDR1 SGHDN and CDR2 FVKESK. The CDR3 reads CASSQGSAIGEETQYF. The DNA for the CDR3 is TGTGCCAGCAGCCAAGGTTCAGCAATCGGGGAGGAGACCCAGTACTTC.

V and J are TRBV25-1 and TRBJ2-7; 8 bases are shared with TRBD1. The CDR3 covers 16 residues. Germline CDR1 is MGHDK and CDR2 is SYGVNS. J gave up 5 bases and V 5 bases, and 14 bases lay outside the gene matches. The CDR3 nucleotides are TGTGCCAGCAGTAACGTCCTCCAGGGGGCGAGGGACGAGCAGTACTTC. As protein: CASSNVLQGARDEQYF.

The chain carries TRBV2 and TRBJ2-1, with 12 bases lining up with TRBD2. The CDR3 is 15 amino acids. Germline V gene data show CDR1 as SNHLY and CDR2 as FYNNEI. The trim removed 4 bases at V and 6 bases at J, leaving 4 bases unmatched. CDR3 coding DNA: TGTGCCAGCAGTGGAACTAGCGGGGGGAGCAATGAGCAGTTCTTC. Translated: CASSGTSGGSNEQFF.

This chain connects TRBV9 to TRBJ2-3, with D perhaps matching TRBD1 or TRBD2 (5 bases each). The CDR3 consists of 15 residues. Trimming shortened V by 5 bases and J by 4 bases, and 17 bases separated the two germline ends. Germline V lookup: CDR1 SGDLS, CDR2 YYNGEE. CDR3 residues: CASSAWGSDSDTQYF. In DNA, the CDR3 is TGTGCCAGCAGTGCTTGGGGGAGTGACTCAGATACGCAGTATTTT.

This chain links TRBV5-1 with TRBJ2-7; weak D call: TRBD2 (6 bases). Deletions cut 0 bases from V and 5 bases from J, with 15 bases between. Germline CDR1 reads SGHRS; CDR2 reads YFSETQ. The CDR3 runs 15 residues. The CDR3 sequence is CASSLGWREMDEQYF. CDR3 bases: TGCGCCAGCAGCTTGGGCTGGAGGGAGATGGACGAGCAGTACTTC.